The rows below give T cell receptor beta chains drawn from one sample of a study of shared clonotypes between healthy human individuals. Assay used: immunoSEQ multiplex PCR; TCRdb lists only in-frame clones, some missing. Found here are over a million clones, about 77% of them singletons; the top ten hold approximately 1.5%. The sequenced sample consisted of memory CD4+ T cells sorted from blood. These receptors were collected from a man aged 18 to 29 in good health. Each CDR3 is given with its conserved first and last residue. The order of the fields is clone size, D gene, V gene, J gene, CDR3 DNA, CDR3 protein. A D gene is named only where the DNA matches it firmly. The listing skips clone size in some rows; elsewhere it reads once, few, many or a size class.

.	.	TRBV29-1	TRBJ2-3	TGCAGCGTCGCACAGGGACTGCGCACAGATACGCAGTATTTT	CSVAQGLRTDTQYF
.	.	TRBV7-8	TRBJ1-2	TGTGCCAGCAGCTCCGGGGGGCCCCTAACCGGTGGCTACACCTTC	CASSSGGPLTGGYTF
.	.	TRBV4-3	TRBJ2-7	TGCGCCAGCAGCCAAGAAGCGCAGATTCCCTACGAGCAGTACTTC	CASSQEAQIPYEQYF
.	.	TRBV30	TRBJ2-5	TGTGCCTCGCAGGGGACCCAAGAGACCCAGTACTTC	CASQGTQETQYF
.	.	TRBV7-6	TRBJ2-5	TGTGCCAGCAGCCCGAATACGGCGGGGACCCAGTACTTC	CASSPNTAGTQYF
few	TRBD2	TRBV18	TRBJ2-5	TGTGCCAGCTCACCGCGGGGGAGTCAAGAGACCCAGTACTTC	CASSPRGSQETQYF
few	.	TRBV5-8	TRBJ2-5	TGTGCCAGCAGCTTGGTCGGCCCCCAGTACTTC	CASSLVGPQYF
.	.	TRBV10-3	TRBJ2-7	TGTGCCATCAGTGATTCCTCGACACGTATCAGCTACGAGCAGTACTTC	CAISDSSTRISYEQYF
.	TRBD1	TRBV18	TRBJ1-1	TGTGCCAGCTCACCAAGGGGGCAGAACACTGAAGCTTTCTTT	CASSPRGQNTEAFF
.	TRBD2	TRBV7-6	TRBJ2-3	TGTGCCAGCAGCTACCGTACCGGGGGGAATCCCGGAGATACGCAGTATTTT	CASSYRTGGNPGDTQYF
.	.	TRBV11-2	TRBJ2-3	TGTGCCAGCAGCTTCGCGAACCCGGGCCACAAGTACGATACGCAGTATTTT	CASSFANPGHKYDTQYF
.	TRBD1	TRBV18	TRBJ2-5	TGTGCCAGCTCTCCACAGGGGTCAGCAGAGACCCAGTACTTC	CASSPQGSAETQYF
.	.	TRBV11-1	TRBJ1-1	TGTGCCAGCAGCCGGTCCCCGGGCCGTTACATGAACACTGAAGCTTTCTTT	CASSRSPGRYMNTEAFF
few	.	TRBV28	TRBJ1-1	TGTGCCAGCAGTTTATATTCCTGGGACGAGGGGGGGAACACTGAAGCTTTCTTT	CASSLYSWDEGGNTEAFF
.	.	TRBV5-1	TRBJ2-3	TGCGCCAGCAGCTTGGATTTTACAGATACGCAGTATTTT	CASSLDFTDTQYF
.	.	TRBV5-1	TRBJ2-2	TGCGCCAGCAGCCCCAACCGGGGGGCGACCGCCGGGGAGCTGTTTTTT	CASSPNRGATAGELFF
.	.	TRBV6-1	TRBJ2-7	TGTGCCACCAAATTGACCTATAGCTCCTACGAGCAGTACTTC	CATKLTYSSYEQYF
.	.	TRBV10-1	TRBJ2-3	TGCGCCAGCAGCCACGCCGGAGGAGCTAGCACAGATACGCAGTATTTT	CASSHAGGASTDTQYF
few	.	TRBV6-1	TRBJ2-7	TGTGCCAGCAGTGAATTAGGAGGAGGGTTTGAGCAGTACTTC	CASSELGGGFEQYF
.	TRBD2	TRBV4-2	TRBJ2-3	TGTGCCAGCAGCCAAATAGCGGGGGGGGTCACAGATACGCAGTATTTT	CASSQIAGGVTDTQYF
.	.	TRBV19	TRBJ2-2	TGTGCCAGTAGACCGACGGGTTTGGGCACCGGGGAGCTGTTTTTT	CASRPTGLGTGELFF
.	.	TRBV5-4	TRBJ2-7	TGTGCCAGCAGCTTGGGGGGCGGAGCTGCGTACGAGCAGTACTTC	CASSLGGGAAYEQYF
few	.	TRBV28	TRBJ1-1	TGTGCCACCTCAGAACAGGGAACTGAAGCTTTCTTT	CATSEQGTEAFF
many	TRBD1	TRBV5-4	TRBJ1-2	TGTGCCAGCAGCCCCCGGGACAGGGGAAGCTATGGCTACACCTTC	CASSPRDRGSYGYTF
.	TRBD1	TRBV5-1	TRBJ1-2	TGCGCCAGCAGCACAGGGGATACTAACTATGGCTACACCTTC	CASSTGDTNYGYTF
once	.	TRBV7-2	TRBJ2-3	TGTGCCAGCAGCCCCGAGGGCCGCACAGATACGCAGTATTTT	CASSPEGRTDTQYF
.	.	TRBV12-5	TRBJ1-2	TGTGCTAGTGGTTTGGGGAACGCAGGGAGTGGCTACACCTTC	CASGLGNAGSGYTF
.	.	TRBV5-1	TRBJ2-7	TGCGCCAGCAGCGTACAGGGACTTGGGGGCGAGCAGTACTTC	CASSVQGLGGEQYF
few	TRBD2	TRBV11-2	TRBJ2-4	TGTGCCAGCAGCTCCCGACTAGCGGGGGCCCCCGGAAACATTCAGTACTTC	CASSSRLAGAPGNIQYF
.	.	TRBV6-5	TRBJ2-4	TGTGCCAGCAGCCCCGGGCACGGAGGTCGGAACATTCAGTACTTC	CASSPGHGGRNIQYF
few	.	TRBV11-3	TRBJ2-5	TGTGCCAGCACCACTAAGGACTTACGCCAAGAGACCCAGTACTTC	CASTTKDLRQETQYF
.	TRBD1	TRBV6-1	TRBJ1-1	TGTGCCAGCAGTGGACAGGGGGACGGGAACACTGAAGCTTTCTTT	CASSGQGDGNTEAFF
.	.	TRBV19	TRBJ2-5	TGTGCCAGTAGTATCCAGACAGGTGGGGAGACCCAGTACTTC	CASSIQTGGETQYF
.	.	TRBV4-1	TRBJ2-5	TGCGCCAGCAGCCAAGCCCCTTTAAGCGGAGAGACCCAGTACTTC	CASSQAPLSGETQYF
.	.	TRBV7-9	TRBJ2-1	TGTGCCAGCAGCAAGGGCGGGACGGAAAAATACAATGAGCAGTTCTTC	CASSKGGTEKYNEQFF
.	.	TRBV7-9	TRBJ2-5	TGTGCCAGCAGCTCTGACATCCGAACCCAGTACTTC	CASSSDIRTQYF
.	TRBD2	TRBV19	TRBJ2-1	TGTGCCAGTAGTAACCGGCTAGCGGGAGGGGCGAATGAGCAGTTCTTC	CASSNRLAGGANEQFF
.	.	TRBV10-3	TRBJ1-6	TGTGCCATCAGTGAGTCGATTAGCTATAATTCACCCCTCCACTTT	CAISESISYNSPLHF
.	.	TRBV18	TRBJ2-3	TGTGCCAGCTCACCAGCGGGAATTCTCCCAGATACGCAGTATTTT	CASSPAGILPDTQYF
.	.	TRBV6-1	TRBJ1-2	TGTGCCAGCAGTGAACCCAGGAACAGTGGGGGCTATGGCTACACCTTC	CASSEPRNSGGYGYTF
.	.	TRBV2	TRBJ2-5	TGTGCCAGCAGCCGACTCGGGAGAGAGACCCAGTACTTC	CASSRLGRETQYF
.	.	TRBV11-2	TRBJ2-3	TGTGCCAGCAGCTTAATGTCAGATACGCAGTATTTT	CASSLMSDTQYF
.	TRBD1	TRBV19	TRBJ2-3	TGTGCCAGTAGTACGCCAAAGCAGGGGGACACAGATACGCAGTATTTT	CASSTPKQGDTDTQYF
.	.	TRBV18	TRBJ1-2	TGTGCCAGCTCACCATCCCTTCTGGAAGGATTAAACTATGGCTACACCTTC	CASSPSLLEGLNYGYTF
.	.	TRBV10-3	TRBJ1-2	TGTGCCATCAGTGAATCTCGGGGCGGGGACTATGGCTACACCTTC	CAISESRGGDYGYTF
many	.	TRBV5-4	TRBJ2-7	TGTGCCAGCAGCCCTTCAATTCAGGGAGTAGGATACGAGCAGTACTTC	CASSPSIQGVGYEQYF
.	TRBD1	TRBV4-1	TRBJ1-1	TGCGCCAGCAGCCAGGGGCCGGGACAGGATGGGGTAGTAGCTTTCTTT	CASSQGPGQDGVVAFF